In this sample, the clone carrying this T cell receptor (beta chain) turned up once. Trimming cost V 8 bases and J 6 bases; bases outside gene matches: 9. The CDR3 contains 14 residues. In germline, CDR1 is MNHEY, CDR2 SVGAGI. The data are from a study of blood T cell repertoires in COVID-19. The wider study: Sites in the United States, Italy and Spain provided acute and convalescent COVID-19 samples. PBMCs, B-cell-depleted T cells, or T cells were the source of the cDNA or gDNA that made up the material.

Per the original methods: Amplification of reference gene primers provided the estimated nucleated cell counts. Sequencing was performed with immunoSEQ multiplex PCR; in TCRdb, only in-frame clones are kept and a portion is missing. That table is the source of V, J and clone size, and D and trimming were worked out from the DNA. The sample consists of under 65,000 clones, 80% to 90% of them appearing once. Sample: peripheral blood. This chain joins TRBV6-5 and TRBJ2-3; 9 bases map to TRBD2. This receptor was obtained from a human donor in a cohort sampled during active COVID-19. The CDR3 DNA reads as TGTGCCAGCGCAGCGGGGGGCGTAGGGGATACGCAGTATTTT. As protein: CASAAGGVGDTQYF.